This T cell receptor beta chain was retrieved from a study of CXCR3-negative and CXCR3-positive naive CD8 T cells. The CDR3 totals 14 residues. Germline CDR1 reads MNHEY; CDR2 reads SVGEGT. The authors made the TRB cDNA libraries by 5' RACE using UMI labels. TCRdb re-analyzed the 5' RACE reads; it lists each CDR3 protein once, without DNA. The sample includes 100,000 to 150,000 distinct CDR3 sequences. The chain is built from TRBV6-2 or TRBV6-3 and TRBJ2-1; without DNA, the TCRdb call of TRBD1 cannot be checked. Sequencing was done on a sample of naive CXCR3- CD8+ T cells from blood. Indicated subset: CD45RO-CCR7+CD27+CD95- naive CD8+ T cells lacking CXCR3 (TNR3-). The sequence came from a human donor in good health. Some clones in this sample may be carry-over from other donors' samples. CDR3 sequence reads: CASSYKGAGNEQFF.